This section outlines one TCR beta chain sequence together with its context. Produced via immunoSEQ multiplex PCR; TCRdb's table is partial and in-frame only. The table has about 50,000 clones, 70% to 85% seen once. After removal of 8 bases from V and 6 bases from J, the junction contained 10 bases not matched to a gene. Germline lookup yields CDR1 KGHSH and CDR2 LQKENI. The CDR3 length is 15 residues. The data originate from a study of OX40 agonist ivuxolimab in advanced cancers. Sample: CD4+ or CD8+ T cells sorted from blood, taken in a trial of the OX40 agonist ivuxolimab. The clonotype was recovered from an adult with an advanced solid tumor such as melanoma, head and neck, liver or kidney cancer. The chain is built from TRBV18 and TRBJ1-2, with 12 positions matching TRBD1. CDR3 in amino acids: CASRPGTGGVHGYTF. DNA of the CDR3: TGTGCCAGCCGACCCGGGACAGGGGGCGTCCATGGCTACACCTTC.